This TCR beta chain was observed in a study of blood T cell repertoires in COVID-19. Study overall: Specimens from acute and convalescent COVID-19 originated in the United States, Italy and Spain. T cells, B-cell-depleted T cells, or PBMCs supplied cDNA or gDNA.

V lost 5 bases to trimming and J lost 6 bases; unmatched junction nucleotides: 8. Per the germline V gene, CDR1 is LNHDA and CDR2 is SQIVND (reference sequence). The CDR3 is 15 amino acids. Under the authors' procedure: Researchers report that nucleated cell counts were estimated from reference gene primer amplification. The protocol was immunoSEQ multiplex PCR, while the TCRdb copy is restricted to in-frame clones and leaves out a portion. Clone size and V and J calls were adopted from that table, with D and trimming inferred from the DNA. The repertoire consists of roughly 59,000 clones, with around 83% occurring once and the leading ten covering about 6.7%.

The sample was peripheral blood. J is TRBJ1-5 and V is TRBV19, with 9 bases identical to TRBD1. This TCR was sampled from a human donor in a cohort sampled during active COVID-19. The CDR3 protein is CASSQGTGILQPQHF. CDR3 in DNA: TGTGCCAGTAGTCAGGGGACAGGGATTCTTCAGCCCCAGCATTTT.